This TCR beta chain was documented in a study of T-cell memory formation after mild COVID-19. Study-level information: Largely, TCR clusters stayed within a single donor. General observations from the study: SARS-CoV-2 specificity was not confirmed for second-wave clones peaking on day 37.

Note on this clonotype: The antigen remains undetermined.

Each CDR3 protein gets one entry after TCRdb re-called the 5' RACE reads with MiXCR. The sample records roughly 200,000 distinct CDR3 sequences, under 20% being singletons. The TCR originated in an adult woman who had mild COVID-19 (a few samples of this study predate the infection). Cell type and time point are not known. The specimen was PBMCs or a T cell subset sorted from them (not recorded which).

CDR3 bases: TGTGCCAGCAGCCCGACGGGCCAGGTCTACTATGGCTACACCTTC. Translating it yields CASSPTGQVYYGYTF. The genes are TRBV5-5 and TRBJ1-2; unclear D gene. The CDR3 consists of 15 residues. Germline CDR1 is SGHKS and CDR2 is YYEKEE (reference sequence). Trimming removed 4 bases at V and 3 bases at J, with 16 bases between.